A selection of T cell receptor beta chains follows, all from one sample in a study of T cell repertoires in ileal Crohn's disease. Clones were read by immunoSEQ multiplex PCR, and TCRdb kept only the in-frame ones, dropping some. The sample includes roughly 29,000 clones, over 75% of them seen just once. Sample: ileal tissue. The receptor set was obtained from an adult with Crohn's disease. Each CDR3 is given with its conserved first and last residue. A D gene is named only where the DNA matches it firmly. The size of a clone is reported for some rows only, either as once, few or many, or as a class for expanded clones.

J: TRBJ2-7; size: NA; V: TRBV2; D: NA; DNA: TGTGCCAGCAGAGAGGACAGCTACGAGCAGTACTTC; CDR3: CASREDSYEQYF
J: TRBJ1-3; size: NA; V: TRBV7-6; D: TRBD1; DNA: TGTGCCAGCAGCTCCGGGACAGCAGGAAACACCATATATTTT; CDR3: CASSSGTAGNTIYF
J: TRBJ2-7; size: NA; V: TRBV6-1; D: NA; DNA: TGTGCCAGCAGTGAATCTGCAGGGGCCCCCTACGAGCAGTACTTC; CDR3: CASSESAGAPYEQYF
J: TRBJ2-7; size: NA; V: TRBV5-4; D: TRBD2; DNA: TGTGCCAGCAGCTTGATCCTAGCGGGGGGAGTATACGAGCAGTACTTC; CDR3: CASSLILAGGVYEQYF
J: TRBJ2-5; size: NA; V: TRBV19; D: NA; DNA: TGTGCCAGTAGACCGACTAGTAGTGAGACCCAGTACTTC; CDR3: CASRPTSSETQYF
J: TRBJ2-7; size: NA; V: TRBV7-8; D: NA; DNA: TGTGCCAGCAGCTTGGCCAGCTCCTACGAGCAGTACTTC; CDR3: CASSLASSYEQYF
J: TRBJ2-1; size: NA; V: TRBV5-1; D: TRBD2; DNA: TGCGCCAGCAGCTCCCTAGCGGGCGGTGAGCAGTTCTTC; CDR3: CASSSLAGGEQFF
J: TRBJ2-3; size: few; V: TRBV5-4; D: TRBD2; DNA: TGTGCCAGCAGCCAACTAGCGGGACTCACAGATACGCAGTATTTT; CDR3: CASSQLAGLTDTQYF
J: TRBJ1-2; size: NA; V: TRBV7-6; D: NA; DNA: TGTGCCAGCAGCTTAGCGTTTAGTGAATATGTTGGGGCTGTCTATGGCTACACCTTC; CDR3: CASSLAFSEYVGAVYGYTF
J: TRBJ2-3; size: few; V: TRBV27; D: TRBD1; DNA: TGTGCCAGCCGACAGGGGGCCGGGACAGATACGCAGTATTTT; CDR3: CASRQGAGTDTQYF
J: TRBJ2-7; size: NA; V: TRBV11-2; D: TRBD1; DNA: TGTGCCAGCAGCTTACCGGGACAGGGGGCCTACGAGCAGTACTTC; CDR3: CASSLPGQGAYEQYF
J: TRBJ1-1; size: NA; V: TRBV7-2; D: NA; DNA: TGTGCCAGCAGCTTAGTCGGGGTGGCCACTGAAGCTTTCTTT; CDR3: CASSLVGVATEAFF
J: TRBJ2-5; size: NA; V: TRBV30; D: NA; DNA: TGTGCTGTGCGGTTGGCGGTGCAAGAGACCCAGTACTTC; CDR3: CAVRLAVQETQYF
J: TRBJ2-5; size: NA; V: TRBV5-1; D: NA; DNA: TGCGCCAGCAGCTTAACACACCAAGAGACCCAGTACTTC; CDR3: CASSLTHQETQYF
J: TRBJ1-1; size: few; V: TRBV18; D: NA; DNA: TGTGCCAGCTCACCATCGGGGAACACTGAAGCTTTCTTT; CDR3: CASSPSGNTEAFF
J: TRBJ1-2; size: once; V: TRBV6-1; D: NA; DNA: TGTGCCAGCAGTGATAGAGGCGGTCTCGGCTATGGCTACACCTTC; CDR3: CASSDRGGLGYGYTF
J: TRBJ2-7; size: NA; V: TRBV6-7; D: NA; DNA: TGTGCCAGCAGGGGAGATCAAACCTACGAGCAGTACTTC; CDR3: CASRGDQTYEQYF
J: TRBJ2-7; size: NA; V: TRBV27; D: TRBD2; DNA: TGTGCCAGCAGTCCTAGCGGGAGTTACGAGCAGTACTTC; CDR3: CASSPSGSYEQYF
J: TRBJ1-4; size: few; V: TRBV2; D: NA; DNA: TGTGCCAGCAGTGAAGAAAGGGGTAAACTGTTTTTT; CDR3: CASSEERGKLFF
J: TRBJ2-5; size: NA; V: TRBV19; D: NA; DNA: TGTGCCAGTAGCCAATTCCAAGAGACCCAGTACTTC; CDR3: CASSQFQETQYF
J: TRBJ1-5; size: NA; V: TRBV5-4; D: NA; DNA: TGTGCCAGCAGCTTGGATGGCCAGCCCCAGCATTTT; CDR3: CASSLDGQPQHF
J: TRBJ2-7; size: NA; V: TRBV6-5; D: TRBD2; DNA: TGTGCCAGCAGTCCCCCAGCGGGAGTGAGGGAGCAGTACTTC; CDR3: CASSPPAGVREQYF
J: TRBJ1-1; size: few; V: TRBV25-1; D: NA; DNA: TGTGCCAGCAGACTGACAGGCCAGAACACTGAAGCTTTCTTT; CDR3: CASRLTGQNTEAFF
J: TRBJ2-1; size: NA; V: TRBV21-1; D: NA; DNA: TGTGCCAGCAGCAAAGATAAAGACAGGGATCGGTTCTTC; CDR3: CASSKDKDRDRFF
J: TRBJ2-7; size: NA; V: TRBV5-4; D: NA; DNA: TGTGCCAGCAGCTTGGGCCAGGGCCCCTACGAGCAGTACTTC; CDR3: CASSLGQGPYEQYF
J: TRBJ2-5; size: NA; V: TRBV6-6; D: TRBD1; DNA: TGTGCCAGCAGTTACTCCGCCGGGACAGGCTCGTCCCAGTACTTC; CDR3: CASSYSAGTGSSQYF
J: TRBJ2-7; size: NA; V: TRBV11-2; D: TRBD2; DNA: TGTGCCAGCAGCTTAACGGCAGCGGGAGTACGGGAGCAGTACTTC; CDR3: CASSLTAAGVREQYF